Following are 8 T cell receptor beta chains from one sample sequenced in a study of blood T cell repertoires in COVID-19. Sequenced by immunoSEQ multiplex PCR; TCRdb stores in-frame clones only, minus some. This sample has 50,000 or so clones, with about 83% found just once. Sequencing input: peripheral blood. All receptors derive from a middle-aged man with acute or convalescent COVID-19.

This clone occurred once. The J gene is TRBJ1-1, the V gene TRBV30; tentatively, D is TRBD1 (5 bases). CDR3 length: 15 residues. The V end lost 0 bases, the J end lost 4 bases, and 15 bases lay between the germline ends. Per the germline V gene, CDR1 is GTSNPN and CDR2 is SVGIG (reference sequence). CDR3 nucleotides: TGTGCCTGGAGTGTTCGGGCAGGGTATGGCACTGAAGCTTTCTTT. This translates into CAWSVRAGYGTEAFF.

The rearrangement links TRBV5-1 to TRBJ2-3; tentative D call: TRBD1 (7 bases). CDR3 size: 14 residues. Trimming stripped 4 bases from V and 3 bases from J, with 12 bases between. Germline V gene data show CDR1 as SGHRS and CDR2 as YFSETQ. The CDR3 spells CASSGGTATDTQYF. DNA of the CDR3: TGCGCCAGCAGCGGAGGGACAGCGACAGATACGCAGTATTTT.

This clone was detected only a few times. The chain recombines TRBV19 with TRBJ2-1; 12 nucleotides match TRBD1. The J segment lost 7 bases and the V segment lost 1 base, leaving 5 bases of the junction unmatched. The CDR3 is 16 amino acids. The germline CDR1 and CDR2 sequences are LNHDA and SQIVND (reference sequence). Here the CDR3 DNA reads TGTGCCAGTAGTATAGGGCCGGGACAGGGGGCAAATGAGCAGTTCTTC. It is translated as CASSIGPGQGANEQFF. Combining the CDR3 with reference TRBV19 and TRBJ2-1 gives the whole variable domain DGGITQSPKYLFRKEGQNVTLSCEQNLNHDAMYWYRQDPGQGLRLIYYSQIVNDFQKGDIAEGYSVSREKKESFPLTVTSAQKNPTAFYLCASSIGPGQGANEQFFGPGTRLTVL.

This chain links TRBV19 with TRBJ1-1; TRBD1 aligns across 8 bases. The V and J ends lost 6 bases and 0 bases, in that order; junction bases with no gene match: 18. The CDR3 is made up of 19 amino acids. The germline V gene has CDR1 LNHDA and CDR2 SQIVND (reference sequence). Here the CDR3 DNA reads TGTGCCAGTAGCCCCAGGCCCGGACAGGGTGGCGCGATGAACACTGAAGCTTTCTTT. This translates into CASSPRPGQGGAMNTEAFF.

The J gene is TRBJ1-4, the V gene TRBV5-4; 8 positions match TRBD1. This CDR3 contains 14 residues. Germline V CDR1 and CDR2: SGHNT, YYREEE (reference sequence). V was clipped by 5 bases and J by 8 bases; unmatched bases: 8. For the CDR3, the DNA is TGTGCCAGCAGGCCACAGGGGGGAGAGGAAAAACTGTTTTTT. As protein: CASRPQGGEEKLFF.

The chain couples TRBV27 to TRBJ1-1; TRBD1 matches at 8 bases. V was clipped by 2 bases and J by 1 base; unmatched bases: 3. The CDR3 has 15 amino acids. Per germline, CDR1 MNHEY and CDR2 SMNVEV (reference sequence). The CDR3 region is CASSLGQGANTEAFF. The CDR3 DNA is TGTGCCAGCAGTTTAGGGCAGGGGGCGAACACTGAAGCTTTCTTT.

The chain uses TRBV6-5 and TRBJ1-5; TRBD1 matches 9 bases. V shed 6 bases, J shed 5 bases, and the junction held 5 bases outside the gene matches. Per germline, CDR1 MNHEY and CDR2 SVGAGI. The CDR3 length is 14 residues. The CDR3 is CASSRDRADQPQHF. The CDR3 DNA sequence: TGTGCCAGCAGCCGGGACAGGGCGGATCAGCCCCAGCATTTT.

The genes are TRBV7-2 and TRBJ2-3; D perhaps matches TRBD1 (6 bases). In germline, CDR1 is SGHTA, CDR2 FQGNSA. V was shortened by 1 base and J by 0 bases, with 11 bases between the two germline ends. The CDR3 is 16 residues long. The DNA of the CDR3 is TGTGCCAGCAGCTTAGTGGGGGCGCGGAGCACAGATACGCAGTATTTT. It yields the protein CASSLVGARSTDTQYF.